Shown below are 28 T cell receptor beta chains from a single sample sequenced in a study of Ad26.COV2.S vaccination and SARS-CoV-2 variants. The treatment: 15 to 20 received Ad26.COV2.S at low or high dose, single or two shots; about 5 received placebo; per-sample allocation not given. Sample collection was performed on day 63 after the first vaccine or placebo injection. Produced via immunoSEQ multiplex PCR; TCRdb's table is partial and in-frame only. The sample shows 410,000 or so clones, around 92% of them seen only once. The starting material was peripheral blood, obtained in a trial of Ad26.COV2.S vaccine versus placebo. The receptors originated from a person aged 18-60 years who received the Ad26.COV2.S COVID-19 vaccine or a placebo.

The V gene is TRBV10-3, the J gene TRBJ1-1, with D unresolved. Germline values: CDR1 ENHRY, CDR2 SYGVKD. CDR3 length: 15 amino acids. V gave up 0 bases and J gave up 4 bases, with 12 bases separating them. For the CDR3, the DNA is TGTGCCATCAGTGAGTCGACTAGAGTGGCCACTGAAGCTTTCTTT. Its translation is CAISESTRVATEAFF.

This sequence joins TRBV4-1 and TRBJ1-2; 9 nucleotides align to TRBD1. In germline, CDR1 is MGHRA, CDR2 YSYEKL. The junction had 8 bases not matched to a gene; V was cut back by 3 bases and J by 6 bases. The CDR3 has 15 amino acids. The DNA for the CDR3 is TGCGCCAGCAGCCAGGTTGGGACAGGGAACAATGGCTACACCTTC. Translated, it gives CASSQVGTGNNGYTF.

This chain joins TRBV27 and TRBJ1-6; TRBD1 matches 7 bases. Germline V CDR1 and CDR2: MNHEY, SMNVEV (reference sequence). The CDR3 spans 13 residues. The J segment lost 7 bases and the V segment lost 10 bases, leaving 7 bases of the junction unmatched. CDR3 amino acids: CATRTGGNSPLHF. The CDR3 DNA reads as TGTGCCACCAGGACAGGCGGGAATTCACCCCTCCACTTT.

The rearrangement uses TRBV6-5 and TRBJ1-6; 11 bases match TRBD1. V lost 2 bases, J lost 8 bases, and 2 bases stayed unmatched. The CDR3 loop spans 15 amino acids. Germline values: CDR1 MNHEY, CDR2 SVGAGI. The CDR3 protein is CASSYMDRGHSPLHF. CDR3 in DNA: TGTGCCAGCAGTTACATGGACAGGGGGCATTCACCCCTCCACTTT.

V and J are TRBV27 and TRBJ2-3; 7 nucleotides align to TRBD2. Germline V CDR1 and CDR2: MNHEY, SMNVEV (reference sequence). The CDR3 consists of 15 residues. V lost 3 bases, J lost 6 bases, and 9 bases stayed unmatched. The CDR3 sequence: CASSLSGGLRDTQYF. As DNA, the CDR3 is TGTGCCAGCAGTTTGTCGGGGGGACTTCGGGATACGCAGTATTTT.

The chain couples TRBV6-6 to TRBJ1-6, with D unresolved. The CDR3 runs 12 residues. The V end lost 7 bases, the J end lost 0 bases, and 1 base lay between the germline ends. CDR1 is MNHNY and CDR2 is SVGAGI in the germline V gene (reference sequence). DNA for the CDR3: TGTGCCAGCAACTCCTATAATTCACCCCTCCACTTT. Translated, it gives CASNSYNSPLHF.

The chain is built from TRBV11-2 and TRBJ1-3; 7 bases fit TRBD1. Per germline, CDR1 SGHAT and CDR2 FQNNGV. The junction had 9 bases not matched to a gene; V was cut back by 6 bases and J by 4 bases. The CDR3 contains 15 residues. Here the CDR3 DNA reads TGTGCCAGCAGTAATAACAGGGGAGGGGGAAACACCATATATTTT. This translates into CASSNNRGGGNTIYF.

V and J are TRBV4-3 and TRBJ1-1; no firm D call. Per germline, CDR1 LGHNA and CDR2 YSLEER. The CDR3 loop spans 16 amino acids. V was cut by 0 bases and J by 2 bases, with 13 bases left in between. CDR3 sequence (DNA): TGCGCCAGCAGCCAAGATCGAGTCAGGCCAAACACTGAAGCTTTCTTT. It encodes CASSQDRVRPNTEAFF.

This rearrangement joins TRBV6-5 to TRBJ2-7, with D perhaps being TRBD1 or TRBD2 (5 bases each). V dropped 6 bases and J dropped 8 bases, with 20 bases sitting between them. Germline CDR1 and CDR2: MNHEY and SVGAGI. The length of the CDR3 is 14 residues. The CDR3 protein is CASRQDWDLGKQYF. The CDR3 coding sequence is TGTGCCAGCAGACAGGACTGGGACCTTGGTAAGCAGTACTTC.

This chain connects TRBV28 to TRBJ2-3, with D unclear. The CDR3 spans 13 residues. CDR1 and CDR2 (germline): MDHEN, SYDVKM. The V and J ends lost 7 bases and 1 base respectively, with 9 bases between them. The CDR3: CASTPPGTDTQYF. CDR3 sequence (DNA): TGTGCCAGCACCCCACCGGGCACAGATACGCAGTATTTT.

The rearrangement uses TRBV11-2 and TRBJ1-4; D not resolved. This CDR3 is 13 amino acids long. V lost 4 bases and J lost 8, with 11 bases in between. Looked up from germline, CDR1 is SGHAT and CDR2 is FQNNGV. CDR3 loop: CASSSLGEEKLFF. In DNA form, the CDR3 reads TGTGCCAGCAGCTCCCTTGGGGAGGAAAAACTGTTTTTT.

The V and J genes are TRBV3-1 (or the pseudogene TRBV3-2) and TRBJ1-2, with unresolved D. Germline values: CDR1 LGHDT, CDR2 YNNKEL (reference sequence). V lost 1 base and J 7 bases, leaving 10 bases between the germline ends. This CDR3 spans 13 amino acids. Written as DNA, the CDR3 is TGTGCCAGCAGCCAAGGCTATGGGGTTGGCTACACCTTC. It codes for CASSQGYGVGYTF.

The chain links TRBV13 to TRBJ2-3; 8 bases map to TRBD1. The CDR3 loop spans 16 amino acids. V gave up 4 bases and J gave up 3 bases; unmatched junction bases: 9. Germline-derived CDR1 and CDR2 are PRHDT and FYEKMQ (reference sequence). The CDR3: CASSSTGVVRTDTQYF. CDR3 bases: TGTGCCAGCAGCTCGACAGGGGTAGTTCGTACAGATACGCAGTATTTT. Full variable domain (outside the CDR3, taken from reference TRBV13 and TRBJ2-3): AAGVIQSPRHLIKEKRETATLKCYPIPRHDTVYWYQQGPGQDPQFLISFYEKMQSDKGSIPDRFSAQQFSDYHSELNMSSLELGDSALYFCASSSTGVVRTDTQYFGPGTRLTVL.

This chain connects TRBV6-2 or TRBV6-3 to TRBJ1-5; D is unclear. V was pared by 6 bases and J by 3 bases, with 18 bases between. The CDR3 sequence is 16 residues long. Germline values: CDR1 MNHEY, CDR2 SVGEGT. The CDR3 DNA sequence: TGTGCCAGCAGCTCCCCCGTGGATAGGAACAATCAGCCCCAGCATTTT. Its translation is CASSSPVDRNNQPQHF.

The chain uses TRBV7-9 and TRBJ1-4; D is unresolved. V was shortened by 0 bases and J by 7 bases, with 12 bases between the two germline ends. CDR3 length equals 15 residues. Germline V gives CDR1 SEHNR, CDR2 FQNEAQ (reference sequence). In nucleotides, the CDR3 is TGTGCCAGCAGCTTAGCGCAGAGTGGAGGTGAAAAACTGTTTTTT. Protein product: CASSLAQSGGEKLFF.

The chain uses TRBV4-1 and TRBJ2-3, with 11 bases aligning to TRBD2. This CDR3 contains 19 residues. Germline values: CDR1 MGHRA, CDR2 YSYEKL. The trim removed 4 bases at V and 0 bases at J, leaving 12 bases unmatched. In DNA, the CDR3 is TGCGCCAGCAGCCGGAGCAGGCTAGCGGGGGGTAATAGCACAGATACGCAGTATTTT. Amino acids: CASSRSRLAGGNSTDTQYF.

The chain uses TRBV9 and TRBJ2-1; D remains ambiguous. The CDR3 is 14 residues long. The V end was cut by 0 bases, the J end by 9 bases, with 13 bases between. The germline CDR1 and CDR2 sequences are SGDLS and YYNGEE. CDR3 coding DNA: TGTGCCAGCAGCGTAGCCCGTAGGGCGGCTGAGCAGTTCTTC. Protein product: CASSVARRAAEQFF.

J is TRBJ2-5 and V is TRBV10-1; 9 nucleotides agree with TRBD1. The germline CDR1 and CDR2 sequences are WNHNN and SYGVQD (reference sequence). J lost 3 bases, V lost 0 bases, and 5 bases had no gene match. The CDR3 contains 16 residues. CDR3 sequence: CASSESLGQGKETQYF. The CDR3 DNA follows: TGCGCCAGCAGTGAGTCCCTGGGACAGGGAAAAGAGACCCAGTACTTC.

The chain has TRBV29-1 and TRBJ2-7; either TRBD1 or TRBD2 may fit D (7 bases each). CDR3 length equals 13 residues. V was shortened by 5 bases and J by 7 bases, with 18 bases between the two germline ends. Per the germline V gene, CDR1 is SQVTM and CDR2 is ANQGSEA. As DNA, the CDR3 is TGCAGCGTTTGTCAGGGGGGGCTCGGGGAGCAGTACTTC. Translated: CSVCQGGLGEQYF.

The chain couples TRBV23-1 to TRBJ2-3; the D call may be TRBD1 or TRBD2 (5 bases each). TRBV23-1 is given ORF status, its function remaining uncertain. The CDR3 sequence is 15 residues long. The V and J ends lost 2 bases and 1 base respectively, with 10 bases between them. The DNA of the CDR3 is TGCGCCAGCAGTCAACCCGGGACGGGCACAGATACGCAGTATTTT. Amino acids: CASSQPGTGTDTQYF.

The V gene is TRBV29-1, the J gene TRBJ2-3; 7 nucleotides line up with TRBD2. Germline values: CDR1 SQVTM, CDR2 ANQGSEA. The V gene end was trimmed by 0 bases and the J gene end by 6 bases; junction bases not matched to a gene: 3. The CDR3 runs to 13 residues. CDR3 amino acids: CSVEEGGSDTQYF. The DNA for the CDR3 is TGCAGCGTTGAAGAGGGGGGGTCGGATACGCAGTATTTT.

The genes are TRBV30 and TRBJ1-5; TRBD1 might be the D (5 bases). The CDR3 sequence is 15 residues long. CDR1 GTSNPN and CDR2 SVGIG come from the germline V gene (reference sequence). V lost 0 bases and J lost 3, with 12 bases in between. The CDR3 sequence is CAWSVRQGSNQPQHF. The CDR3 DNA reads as TGTGCCTGGAGTGTTCGGCAGGGCTCCAATCAGCCCCAGCATTTT.

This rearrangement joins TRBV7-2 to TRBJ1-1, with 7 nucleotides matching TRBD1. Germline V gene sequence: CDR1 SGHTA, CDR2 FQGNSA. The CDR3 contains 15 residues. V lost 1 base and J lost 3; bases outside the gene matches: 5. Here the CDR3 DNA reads TGTGCCAGCAGCTTAGGGAGTAGGGGGCACACTGAAGCTTTCTTT. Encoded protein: CASSLGSRGHTEAFF.

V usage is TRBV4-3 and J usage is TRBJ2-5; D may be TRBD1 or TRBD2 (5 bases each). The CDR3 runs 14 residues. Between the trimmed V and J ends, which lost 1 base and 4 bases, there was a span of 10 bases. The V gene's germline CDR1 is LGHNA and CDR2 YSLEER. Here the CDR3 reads CASSQGFGGETQYF. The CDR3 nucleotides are TGCGCCAGCAGCCAAGGGTTTGGGGGAGAGACCCAGTACTTC.

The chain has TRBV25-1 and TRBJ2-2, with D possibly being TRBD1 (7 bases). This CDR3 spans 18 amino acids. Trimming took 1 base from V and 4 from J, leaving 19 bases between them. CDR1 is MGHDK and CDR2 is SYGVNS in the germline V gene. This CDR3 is CASSEFPLGQGGTGELFF. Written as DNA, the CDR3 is TGTGCCAGCAGTGAATTCCCCCTAGGGCAGGGGGGCACCGGGGAGCTGTTTTTT.

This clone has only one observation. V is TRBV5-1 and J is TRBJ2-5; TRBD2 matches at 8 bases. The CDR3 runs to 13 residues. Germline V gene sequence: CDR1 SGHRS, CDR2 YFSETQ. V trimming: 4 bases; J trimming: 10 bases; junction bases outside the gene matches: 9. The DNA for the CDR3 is TGCGCCAGCAGCCCTACAGGGCGGGGGGACCAGTACTTC. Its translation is CASSPTGRGDQYF.

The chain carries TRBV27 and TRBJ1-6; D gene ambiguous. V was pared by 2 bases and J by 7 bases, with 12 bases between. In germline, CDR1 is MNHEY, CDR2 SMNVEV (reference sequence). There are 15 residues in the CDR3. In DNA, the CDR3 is TGTGCCAGCAGTTTAGGTGCTGTCAAAAATTCACCCCTCCACTTT. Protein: CASSLGAVKNSPLHF.

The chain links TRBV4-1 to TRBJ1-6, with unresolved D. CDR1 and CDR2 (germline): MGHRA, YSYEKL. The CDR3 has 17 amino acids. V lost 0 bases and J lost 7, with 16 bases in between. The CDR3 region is CASSQEGFGLGNSPLHF. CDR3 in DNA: TGCGCCAGCAGCCAAGAAGGGTTTGGACTAGGGAATTCACCCCTCCACTTT.